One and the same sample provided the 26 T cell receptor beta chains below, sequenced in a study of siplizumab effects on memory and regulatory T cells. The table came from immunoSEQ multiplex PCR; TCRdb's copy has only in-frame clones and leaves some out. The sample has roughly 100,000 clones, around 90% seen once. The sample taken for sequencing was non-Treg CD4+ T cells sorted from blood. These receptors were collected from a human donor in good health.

The CDR3 spells CASSPGQGINQPQHF. The CDR3 region has the DNA TGTGCCAGCTCACCCGGACAGGGGATCAATCAGCCCCAGCATTTT. The chain recombines TRBV18 with TRBJ1-5, with TRBD1 matching 9 bases. Trimming cost V 3 bases and J 3 bases; bases outside gene matches: 3. The CDR3 loop spans 15 amino acids. CDR1 and CDR2 (germline): KGHSH, LQKENI.

In DNA, the CDR3 is TGTGCCAGCAGTTTCGGCGGAAACACTGAAGCTTTCTTT. Amino acids: CASSFGGNTEAFF. The chain carries TRBV28 and TRBJ1-1; D not certain. The V and J ends lost 3 bases and 2 bases respectively, with 7 bases between them. CDR1 is MDHEN, CDR2 SYDVKM, per germline. The length of the CDR3 is 13 residues.

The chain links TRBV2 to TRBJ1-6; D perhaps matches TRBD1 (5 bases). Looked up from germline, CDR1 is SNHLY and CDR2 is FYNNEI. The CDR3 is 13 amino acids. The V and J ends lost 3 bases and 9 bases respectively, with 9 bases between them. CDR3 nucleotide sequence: TGTGCCAGCAGTGATCAGGGAAGTTCACCCCTCCACTTT. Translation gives CASSDQGSSPLHF.

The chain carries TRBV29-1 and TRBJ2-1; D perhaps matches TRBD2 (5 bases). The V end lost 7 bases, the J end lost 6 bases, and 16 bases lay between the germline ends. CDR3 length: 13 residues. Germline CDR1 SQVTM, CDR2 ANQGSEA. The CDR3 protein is CSAASGIGNEQFF. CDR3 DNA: TGCAGCGCAGCGTCGGGGATTGGCAATGAGCAGTTCTTC.

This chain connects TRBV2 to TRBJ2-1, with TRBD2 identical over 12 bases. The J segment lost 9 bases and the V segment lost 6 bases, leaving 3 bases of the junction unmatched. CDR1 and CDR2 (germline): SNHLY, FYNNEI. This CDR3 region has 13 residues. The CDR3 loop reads CASSLAGGAEQFF. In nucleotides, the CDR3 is TGTGCCAGCAGCCTAGCGGGAGGGGCTGAGCAGTTCTTC.

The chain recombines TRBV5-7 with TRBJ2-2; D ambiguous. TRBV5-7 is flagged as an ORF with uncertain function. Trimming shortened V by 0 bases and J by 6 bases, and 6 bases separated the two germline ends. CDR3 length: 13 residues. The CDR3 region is CASSLASPGELFF. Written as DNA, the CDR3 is TGTGCCAGCAGCTTGGCCAGTCCCGGGGAGCTGTTTTTT.

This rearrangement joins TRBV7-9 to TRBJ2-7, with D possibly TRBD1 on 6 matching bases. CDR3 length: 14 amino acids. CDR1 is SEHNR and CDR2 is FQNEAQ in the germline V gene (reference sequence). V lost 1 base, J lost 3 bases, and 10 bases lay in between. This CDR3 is CASSLVGARYEQYF. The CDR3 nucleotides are TGTGCCAGCAGCTTAGTGGGGGCCCGCTACGAGCAGTACTTC.

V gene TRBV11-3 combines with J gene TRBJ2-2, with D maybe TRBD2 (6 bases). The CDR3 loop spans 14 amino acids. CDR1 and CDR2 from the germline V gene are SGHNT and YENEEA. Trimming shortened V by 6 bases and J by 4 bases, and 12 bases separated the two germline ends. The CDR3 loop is CASRWDFGTGELFF. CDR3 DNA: TGTGCCAGCAGGTGGGACTTTGGCACCGGGGAGCTGTTTTTT.

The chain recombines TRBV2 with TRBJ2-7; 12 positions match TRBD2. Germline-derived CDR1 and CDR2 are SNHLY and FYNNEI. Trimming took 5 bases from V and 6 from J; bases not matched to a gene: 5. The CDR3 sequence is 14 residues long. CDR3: CASSRLAGVSEQYF. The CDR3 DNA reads TGTGCCAGCAGTCGACTAGCGGGAGTCTCCGAGCAGTACTTC.

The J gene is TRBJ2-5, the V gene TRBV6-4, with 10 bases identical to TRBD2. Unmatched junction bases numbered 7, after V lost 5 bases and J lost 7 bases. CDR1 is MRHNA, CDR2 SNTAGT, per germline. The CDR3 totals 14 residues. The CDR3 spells CASSPTSGPGTQYF. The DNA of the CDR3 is TGTGCCAGCAGTCCGACTAGCGGGCCCGGGACCCAGTACTTC.

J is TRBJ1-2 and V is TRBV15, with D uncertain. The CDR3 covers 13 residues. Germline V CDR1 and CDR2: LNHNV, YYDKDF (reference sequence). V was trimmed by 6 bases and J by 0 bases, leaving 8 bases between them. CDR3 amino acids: CATRGTPNYGYTF. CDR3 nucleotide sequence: TGTGCCACCAGGGGAACGCCTAACTATGGCTACACCTTC.

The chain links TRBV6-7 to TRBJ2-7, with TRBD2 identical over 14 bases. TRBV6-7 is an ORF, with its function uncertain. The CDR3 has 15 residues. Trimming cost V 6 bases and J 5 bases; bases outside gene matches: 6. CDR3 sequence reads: CASRRGTSGSHEQYF. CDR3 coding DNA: TGTGCCAGCAGACGCGGGACTAGCGGGAGCCACGAGCAGTACTTC.

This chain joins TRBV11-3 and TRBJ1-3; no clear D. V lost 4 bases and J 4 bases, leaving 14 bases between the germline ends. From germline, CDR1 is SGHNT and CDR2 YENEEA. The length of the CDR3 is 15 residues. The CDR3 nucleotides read TGTGCCAGCAGCTCAAGCGGCGGCCCAGGAAACACCATATATTTT. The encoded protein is CASSSSGGPGNTIYF. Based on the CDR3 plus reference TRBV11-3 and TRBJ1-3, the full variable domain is EAGVVQSPRYKIIEKKQPVAFWCNPISGHNTLYWYLQNLGQGPELLIRYENEEAVDDSQLPKDRFSAERLKGVDSTLKIQPAELGDSAVYLCASSSSGGPGNTIYFGEGSWLTVV.

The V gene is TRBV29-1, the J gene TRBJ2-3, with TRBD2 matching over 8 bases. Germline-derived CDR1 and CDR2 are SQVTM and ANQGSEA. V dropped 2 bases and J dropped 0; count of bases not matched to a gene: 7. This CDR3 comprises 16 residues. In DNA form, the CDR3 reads TGCAGCGTTGAAAGGCGGGCTAGCGGGAGCACAGATACGCAGTATTTT. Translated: CSVERRASGSTDTQYF.

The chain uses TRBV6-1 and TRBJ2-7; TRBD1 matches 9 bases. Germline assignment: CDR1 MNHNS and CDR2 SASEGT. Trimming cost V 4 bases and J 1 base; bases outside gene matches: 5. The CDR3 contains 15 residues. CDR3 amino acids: CASSVRQGVSYEQYF. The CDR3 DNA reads TGTGCCAGCAGTGTTCGACAGGGGGTTTCCTACGAGCAGTACTTC.

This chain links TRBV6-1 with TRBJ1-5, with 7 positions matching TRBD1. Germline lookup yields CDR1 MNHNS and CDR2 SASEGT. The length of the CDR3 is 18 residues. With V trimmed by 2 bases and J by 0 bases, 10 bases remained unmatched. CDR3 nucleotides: TGTGCCAGCAGTGAAACGGGACAGCCCCTTTATAGCAATCAGCCCCAGCATTTT. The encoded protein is CASSETGQPLYSNQPQHF.

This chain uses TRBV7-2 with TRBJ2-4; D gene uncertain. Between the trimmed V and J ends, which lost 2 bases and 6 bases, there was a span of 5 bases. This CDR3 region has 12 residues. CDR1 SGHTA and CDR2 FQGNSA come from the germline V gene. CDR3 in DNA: TGTGCCAGCAGCTTATTGGGAAACATTCAGTACTTC. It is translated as CASSLLGNIQYF.

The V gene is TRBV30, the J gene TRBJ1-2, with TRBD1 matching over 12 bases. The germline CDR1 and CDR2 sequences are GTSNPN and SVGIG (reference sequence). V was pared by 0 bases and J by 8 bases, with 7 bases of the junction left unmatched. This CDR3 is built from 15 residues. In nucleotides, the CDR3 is TGTGCCTGGAGTGTACCCGGCGGGACAGGGGGCGGCTACACCTTC. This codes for CAWSVPGGTGGGYTF.

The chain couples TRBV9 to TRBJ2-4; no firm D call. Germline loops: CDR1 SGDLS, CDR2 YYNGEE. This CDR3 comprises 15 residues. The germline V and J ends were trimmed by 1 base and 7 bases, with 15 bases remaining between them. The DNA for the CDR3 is TGTGCCAGCAGCGTAAGCCCTACGGAAAGGAACATTCAGTACTTC. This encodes CASSVSPTERNIQYF.

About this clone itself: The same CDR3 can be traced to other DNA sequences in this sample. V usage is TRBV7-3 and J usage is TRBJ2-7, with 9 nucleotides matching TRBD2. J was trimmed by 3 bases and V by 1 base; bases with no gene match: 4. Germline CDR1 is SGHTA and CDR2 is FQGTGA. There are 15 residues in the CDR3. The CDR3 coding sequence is TGTGCCAGCAGCTTAAGCGCTAGCGGGATCTACGAGCAGTACTTC. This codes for CASSLSASGIYEQYF.

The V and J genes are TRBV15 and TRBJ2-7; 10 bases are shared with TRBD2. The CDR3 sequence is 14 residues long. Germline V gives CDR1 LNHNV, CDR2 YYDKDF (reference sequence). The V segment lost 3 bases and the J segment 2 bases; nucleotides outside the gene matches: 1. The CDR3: CATSRGLATYEQYF. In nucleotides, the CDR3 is TGTGCCACCAGCAGGGGACTAGCGACCTACGAGCAGTACTTC.

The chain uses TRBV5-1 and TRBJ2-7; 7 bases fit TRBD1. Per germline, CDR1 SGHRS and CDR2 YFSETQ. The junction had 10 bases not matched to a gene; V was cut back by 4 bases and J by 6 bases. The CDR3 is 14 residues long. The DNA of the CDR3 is TGCGCCAGCAGCAACCTACAGGGGTCGGGCGAGCAGTACTTC. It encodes CASSNLQGSGEQYF.

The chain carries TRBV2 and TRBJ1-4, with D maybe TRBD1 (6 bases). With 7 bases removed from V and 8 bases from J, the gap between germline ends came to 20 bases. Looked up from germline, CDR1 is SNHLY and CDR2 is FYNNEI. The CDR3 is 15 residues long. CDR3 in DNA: TGTGCCAGCAACCAACAGGGCGCGCAAGGGGAAAAACTGTTTTTT. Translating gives CASNQQGAQGEKLFF.

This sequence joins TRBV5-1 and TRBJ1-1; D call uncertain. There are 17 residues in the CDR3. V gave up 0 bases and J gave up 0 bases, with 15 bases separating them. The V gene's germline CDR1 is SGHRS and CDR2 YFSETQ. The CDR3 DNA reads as TGCGCCAGCAGCTTGGGTGGCCCCGGGGTATTGAACACTGAAGCTTTCTTT. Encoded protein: CASSLGGPGVLNTEAFF.

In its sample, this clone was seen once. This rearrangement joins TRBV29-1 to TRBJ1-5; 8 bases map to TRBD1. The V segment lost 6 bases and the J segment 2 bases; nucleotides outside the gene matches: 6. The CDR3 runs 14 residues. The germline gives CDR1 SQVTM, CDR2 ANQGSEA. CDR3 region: CSVAQGGGNQPQHF. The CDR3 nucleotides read TGCAGCGTCGCACAGGGGGGGGGCAATCAGCCCCAGCATTTT.

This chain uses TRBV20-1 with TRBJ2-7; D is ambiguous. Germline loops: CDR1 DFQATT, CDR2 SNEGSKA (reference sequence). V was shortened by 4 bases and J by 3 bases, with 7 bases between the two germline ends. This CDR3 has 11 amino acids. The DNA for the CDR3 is TGCAGTGCTATATTAGGCTACGAGCAGTACTTC. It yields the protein CSAILGYEQYF.